Included here is one T cell receptor beta chain sequence, with context. Its antigen is as yet unknown. Germline CDR1 and CDR2: SGHDT and YYEEEE. This CDR3 spans 15 amino acids. V shed 1 base and J shed 1 base, with 11 bases lying between them. These data are taken from a study of T-cell memory formation after mild COVID-19. Study information: TCR clustering was largely donor specific.

Whole-study results and caveats: Pre-infection memory already had some responding clones, implying cross-reactive memory joined. A balance of CD4 and CD8 characterized clones contracting day 15 to 85, whereas later expanders leaned CD4+.

Each CDR3 protein is one row after TCRdb ran MiXCR on the 5' RACE reads. Of around 250,000 distinct CDR3 sequences listed, 15% are singletons. The chain has TRBV5-6 and TRBJ2-5; TRBD2 might be the D (6 bases). This receptor was taken from an adult woman who had mild COVID-19 (a few samples of this study predate the infection). Cell type and time point are not known. Sequencing input: PBMCs or a T cell subset sorted from them (not recorded which). CDR3 in amino acids: CASSLWRGLQETQYF. The CDR3 coding sequence is TGTGCCAGCAGCTTGTGGAGGGGACTCCAAGAGACCCAGTACTTC.